This T cell receptor beta chain was recorded in a study of T cells in tuberculosis. Time point meaning: new active TB diagnosis, blood taken before or within 7 days of starting treatment. Generated by immunoSEQ multiplex PCR, the TCRdb table keeps only in-frame clones and is missing some. This sample has about 53,000 clones; about 95% occur once, and the top ten carry more than 1.4%. Trimming pared 3 bases from V and 4 bases from J, leaving 10 bases between. The CDR3 runs to 13 residues. Germline values: CDR1 GTSNPN, CDR2 SVGIG (reference sequence). J is TRBJ1-5 and V is TRBV30; tentatively, D is TRBD1 (6 bases). This receptor was identified in an adult with tuberculosis. Material: PBMCs, obtained at tuberculosis diagnosis. Here the CDR3 DNA reads TGTGCCTGGAGGGGGACACCGAATCAGCCCCAGCATTTT. It translates to CAWRGTPNQPQHF.